This T cell receptor beta chain is from a study of blood T cell repertoires in COVID-19. Study-wide background: From T cells, B-cell-depleted T cells, or PBMCs came the material, which was cDNA or gDNA.

Germline trimming cut 2 bases from V and 4 bases from J; bases unmatched to any gene: 2. The CDR3 length is 15 residues. CDR1 SGDLS and CDR2 YYNGEE come from the germline V gene. Original methodology: The assay estimated nucleated cells by amplifying reference gene primers. Data came from immunoSEQ multiplex PCR; TCRdb stores just in-frame clones and leaves some out. The V and J calls and clone size are taken from that table; D and trimming were inferred from the DNA. Among 50,000 or so clones listed, 75% to 90% were seen once. Sequences were obtained from peripheral blood. This sequence was found in a man in his 70s with acute or convalescent COVID-19. The chain recombines TRBV9 with TRBJ2-3; 12 positions match TRBD2. The CDR3 DNA is TGTGCCAGCAGCGTCTCTAGCGGGGGGGCAGATACGCAGTATTTT. Its protein product is CASSVSSGGADTQYF.